These 26 T cell receptor beta chains came from one sample sequenced in a study of blood T cell repertoires in COVID-19. Assay: immunoSEQ multiplex PCR; the TCRdb copy retains only in-frame clones and omits some. The sample gives around 120,000 clones, approximately 87% of which show up once; around 2.3% is in the top ten. Sequencing input: peripheral blood. These receptors originate from a man younger than 40 with acute or convalescent COVID-19.

The V call is TRBV27, the J call TRBJ1-5; TRBD1 matches 10 bases. The CDR3 covers 13 residues. CDR1 is MNHEY and CDR2 is SMNVEV in the germline V gene (reference sequence). The J segment lost 9 bases and the V segment lost 6 bases, leaving 5 bases of the junction unmatched. In nucleotides, the CDR3 is TGTGCCAGCAGAAGGACAGGGGGAAGGCCCCAGCATTTT. This translates into CASRRTGGRPQHF.

This chain links TRBV11-3 with TRBJ2-5; TRBD1 matches at 8 bases. CDR1 is SGHNT and CDR2 is YENEEA in the germline V gene. The V gene end was trimmed by 5 bases and the J gene end by 5 bases; junction bases not matched to a gene: 7. The CDR3 is 14 amino acids. The CDR3 spells CASSIGQGTETQYF. The CDR3 region has the DNA TGTGCCAGCAGCATCGGACAGGGCACCGAGACCCAGTACTTC.

The rearrangement uses TRBV9 and TRBJ1-1; D is unclear. The CDR3 is 13 residues long. Per the germline V gene, CDR1 is SGDLS and CDR2 is YYNGEE. Trimming stripped 8 bases from V and 4 bases from J, with 15 bases between. Written as DNA, the CDR3 is TGTGCCAGTAGCCGCCGTGAGGCCACTGAAGCTTTCTTT. This sequence encodes CASSRREATEAFF.

This chain uses TRBV7-9 with TRBJ1-1, with D possibly TRBD1 on 6 matching bases. The CDR3 covers 16 residues. In germline, CDR1 is SEHNR, CDR2 FQNEAQ (reference sequence). V lost 1 base, J lost 1 base, and 13 bases lay in between. CDR3 region: CASSLGGGGPNTEAFF. As DNA, the CDR3 is TGTGCCAGCAGCTTAGGGGGCGGGGGCCCGAACACTGAAGCTTTCTTT.

This chain connects TRBV12-3 or TRBV12-4 to TRBJ1-4; D remains unclear. V dropped 3 bases and J dropped 6 bases, with 5 bases sitting between them. The CDR3 has 12 amino acids. This CDR3 is CASSFPDEKLFF. CDR3 sequence (DNA): TGTGCCAGCAGTTTTCCCGATGAAAAACTGTTTTTT.

The chain carries TRBV19 and TRBJ1-1; D possibly corresponds to TRBD1 (5 bases). Deletions cut 7 bases from V and 8 bases from J, with 17 bases between. This CDR3 contains 13 residues. Germline loops: CDR1 LNHDA, CDR2 SQIVND (reference sequence). The CDR3 spells CASTPRTKWEAFF. In DNA, the CDR3 is TGTGCCAGTACCCCCCGGACAAAATGGGAAGCTTTCTTT. The whole variable domain, filled in from reference TRBV19 and TRBJ1-1, reads DGGITQSPKYLFRKEGQNVTLSCEQNLNHDAMYWYRQDPGQGLRLIYYSQIVNDFQKGDIAEGYSVSREKKESFPLTVTSAQKNPTAFYLCASTPRTKWEAFFGQGTRLTVV.

Only a few counts were recorded for this clone. One junction end disagrees with the germline gene, perhaps due to a read error. The chain links TRBV5-1 to TRBJ2-3; 8 positions match TRBD2. Germline V CDR1 and CDR2: SGHRS, YFSETQ. The CDR3 extends over 17 amino acids. The CDR3, as DNA: TGCGCCAGCGGCTTGGACTCCGGGAGGGCCGGCACAGATACGCAGTATTTT. It is translated as CASGLDSGRAGTDTQYF.

This chain uses TRBV29-1 with TRBJ2-2; 8 bases match TRBD1. Trimming at V came to 7 bases and at J to 1 base, leaving 5 bases not matched to a gene. The CDR3 contains 14 residues. Germline V lookup: CDR1 SQVTM, CDR2 ANQGSEA. CDR3 in DNA: TGCAGCGGAGGACAGGGCGGGAACACCGGGGAGCTGTTTTTT. Translating gives CSGGQGGNTGELFF.

V gene TRBV7-2 combines with J gene TRBJ2-1; 10 bases are a match to TRBD2. Trimming took 6 bases from V and 9 from J; bases not matched to a gene: 8. The CDR3 consists of 14 residues. In germline, CDR1 is SGHTA, CDR2 FQGNSA. The CDR3 sequence is CASRSGGVIGEQFF. As DNA, the CDR3 is TGTGCCAGCAGAAGCGGGGGGGTTATCGGTGAGCAGTTCTTC.

This chain joins TRBV7-9 and TRBJ1-1; 8 positions match TRBD1. CDR1 is SEHNR and CDR2 is FQNEAQ in the germline V gene (reference sequence). J gave up 0 bases and V 4 bases, and 10 bases lay outside the gene matches. The CDR3 is 17 residues long. The CDR3: CASSSRDRRYMNTEAFF. Written as DNA, the CDR3 is TGTGCCAGCAGCTCCCGGGACAGGAGATACATGAACACTGAAGCTTTCTTT.

The rearrangement joins TRBV4-1 to TRBJ2-2; TRBD2 matches 9 bases. This CDR3 region has 16 residues. J was trimmed by 5 bases and V by 4 bases; bases with no gene match: 8. CDR1 and CDR2 from the germline V gene are MGHRA and YSYEKL. CDR3 sequence: CASSRFLAGSTGELFF. In DNA form, the CDR3 reads TGCGCCAGCAGCCGTTTTCTAGCGGGATCGACCGGGGAGCTGTTTTTT.

Concerning this clone itself: This sample includes further DNA sequences coding for the same CDR3. CDR3 in DNA: TGTGCCAGTAGTAGGACAGGGCCCGGGGAGCTGTTTTTT. It translates to CASSRTGPGELFF. The chain uses TRBV19 and TRBJ2-2; 8 positions match TRBD1. Trimming cost V 4 bases and J 6 bases; bases outside gene matches: 1. This CDR3 has 13 amino acids. CDR1 is LNHDA, CDR2 SQIVND, per germline (reference sequence).

The J gene is TRBJ2-5, the V gene TRBV6-9; D remains unclear. This CDR3 comprises 13 residues. CDR1 is MNHGY and CDR2 is SVAAGI in the germline V gene. V dropped 2 bases and J dropped 0 bases, with 4 bases sitting between them. CDR3 in amino acids: CASSYVNQETQYF. Here the CDR3 DNA reads TGTGCCAGCAGTTATGTCAACCAAGAGACCCAGTACTTC.

The chain is built from TRBV28 and TRBJ2-3; tentative D call: TRBD2 (6 bases). This CDR3 is 18 amino acids long. V lost 5 bases and J lost 3, with 24 bases in between. Germline CDR1 and CDR2: MDHEN and SYDVKM. In DNA, the CDR3 is TGTGCCAGCAGTACGACGGAGGTAGGACTACAGGAGACAGATACGCAGTATTTT. Residues: CASSTTEVGLQETDTQYF.

This chain joins TRBV14 and TRBJ2-1, with a tentative D call TRBD2 (5 bases). The ends were cut back, 4 bases at V and 3 bases at J, with 13 bases in the middle. Looked up from germline, CDR1 is SGHDN and CDR2 is FVKESK. This CDR3 region has 15 residues. The CDR3 bases are TGTGCCAGCAGCCCCCACGGGGTGTACTACAATGAGCAGTTCTTC. Protein product: CASSPHGVYYNEQFF.

The chain is built from TRBV7-9 and TRBJ2-7, with a weak D call TRBD2 (5 bases). V gave up 5 bases and J gave up 7 bases, with 9 bases separating them. Germline assignment: CDR1 SEHNR and CDR2 FQNEAQ (reference sequence). The CDR3 is made up of 11 amino acids. The CDR3: CASSTAGEQYV. The CDR3 region has the DNA TGTGCCAGCAGCACCGCGGGTGAGCAGTACGTC.

By sample fraction, this clone is medium-sized. The rearrangement joins TRBV6-2 or TRBV6-3 to TRBJ2-5, with 10 bases lining up with TRBD2. From germline, CDR1 is MNHEY and CDR2 SVGEGT. The length of the CDR3 is 20 residues. V shed 0 bases, J shed 3 bases, and the junction held 16 bases outside the gene matches. CDR3 bases: TGTGCCAGCAGTTACTCCCCTAGCGGGGGCCCAGAATCTATGGAAGAGACCCAGTACTTC. This encodes CASSYSPSGGPESMEETQYF.

The chain combines TRBV4-3 with TRBJ2-3, with 9 bases matching TRBD2. Trimming took 1 base from V and 4 from J; bases not matched to a gene: 6. This CDR3 comprises 16 residues. Germline V lookup: CDR1 LGHNA, CDR2 YSLEER. In DNA form, the CDR3 reads TGCGCCAGCAGCCAAGCCGGGACTAGCTTGTCAGATACGCAGTATTTT. Translation: CASSQAGTSLSDTQYF.

The rearrangement links TRBV7-3 to TRBJ2-6; D ambiguous. V lost 2 bases and J lost 2, with 7 bases in between. Germline loops: CDR1 SGHTA, CDR2 FQGTGA. The CDR3 contains 15 residues. The CDR3 here is CASSLQVAGANVLTF. DNA of the CDR3: TGTGCCAGCAGCTTACAGGTGGCTGGGGCCAACGTCCTGACTTTC.

V is TRBV6-2 or TRBV6-3 and J is TRBJ1-6, with D tentatively TRBD1 (5 bases). The CDR3 is 14 residues long. CDR1 and CDR2 (germline): MNHEY, SVGEGT. Trimming stripped 4 bases from V and 6 bases from J, with 10 bases between. The CDR3 nucleotides read TGTGCCAGCAGTTCCGGACAACTTAATTCACCCCTCCACTTT. It codes for CASSSGQLNSPLHF.

V gene TRBV30 combines with J gene TRBJ1-2; D uncertain. The CDR3 has 12 residues. Trimming left V 0 bases short and J 8 bases short, with 10 bases between. Germline V gives CDR1 GTSNPN, CDR2 SVGIG (reference sequence). Here the CDR3 DNA reads TGTGCCTGGAGTGTCCTTGGAGGCGGCTACACCTTC. This encodes CAWSVLGGGYTF.

This clone was seen more than once but under ten times. The rearrangement joins TRBV6-4 to TRBJ2-2, with 11 bases identical to TRBD2. This CDR3 has 15 residues. V was clipped by 5 bases and J by 3 bases; unmatched bases: 2. In germline, CDR1 is MRHNA, CDR2 SNTAGT. The CDR3 loop is CASSPGLADTGELFF. As DNA, the CDR3 is TGTGCCAGCAGTCCGGGACTAGCGGACACCGGGGAGCTGTTTTTT.

The chain uses TRBV19 and TRBJ1-1; D gene ambiguous. This CDR3 spans 13 amino acids. Trimming left V 3 bases short and J 5 bases short, with 10 bases between. Per the germline V gene, CDR1 is LNHDA and CDR2 is SQIVND (reference sequence). Here the CDR3 DNA reads TGTGCCAGTAGTATTGCCGGTCGGACTGAAGCTTTCTTT. It codes for CASSIAGRTEAFF.

The rearrangement links TRBV27 to TRBJ2-2; TRBD1 is a possible D gene (6 bases). Germline CDR1 and CDR2: MNHEY and SMNVEV (reference sequence). The CDR3 spans 18 residues. V shed 6 bases and J shed 1 base, with 21 bases lying between them. The CDR3 sequence: CASRPAWGLHKNTGELFF. In nucleotides, the CDR3 is TGTGCCAGCAGACCGGCGTGGGGGCTGCACAAGAACACCGGGGAGCTGTTTTTT.

The chain recombines TRBV30 with TRBJ2-7, with D unclear. The CDR3 runs 14 residues. CDR1 and CDR2 (germline): GTSNPN, SVGIG (reference sequence). V was cut by 7 bases and J by 1 base, with 17 bases left in between. The CDR3, as DNA: TGTGCCTTGGAGTGGAATGGTGATTCCTACGAGCAGTACTTC. Translating it yields CALEWNGDSYEQYF.

The chain couples TRBV12-3 or TRBV12-4 to TRBJ1-6; maybe TRBD1 (5 bases). V lost 4 bases, J lost 15 bases, and 10 bases lay in between. This CDR3 has 11 amino acids. The CDR3 region has the DNA TGTGCCAGCAGTTCAGGGCCTCTCCTCCACTTT. It yields the protein CASSSGPLLHF.